This T cell receptor (beta chain) was observed in a study of blood T cell repertoires in COVID-19. Looking at the study overall: T cells, B-cell-depleted T cells, or PBMCs provided the cDNA or gDNA that served as material.

This CDR3 contains 15 residues. The germline CDR1 and CDR2 sequences are MNHEY and SVGAGI. Trimming cost V 0 bases and J 6 bases, with 12 bases left between them. Enrolment of Seattle patients took place during active infection, and they were followed longitudinally. Original analysis: The authors estimated nucleated cell counts from reference gene primer amplification. Assay used: immunoSEQ multiplex PCR; TCRdb lists only in-frame clones, some missing. That table supplies the V and J calls and clone size; D and trimming were determined from the DNA. The table lists some 190,000 clones, roughly 80% of them singletons, with 7.8% in the top ten.

This clonotype was sampled from a woman aged 55-70 years with COVID-19, enrolled during active disease. The V and J genes are TRBV6-5 and TRBJ1-5; a weak D match, TRBD1 (5 bases). Sequencing was carried out using peripheral blood. The CDR3 DNA reads as TGTGCCAGCAGTTACTCGACGGGGGAGGGTCAGCCCCAGCATTTT. It yields the protein CASSYSTGEGQPQHF.